This T cell receptor beta chain was sequenced for a study of blood T cell repertoires in COVID-19. For the study at large: Spain, Italy and the United States supplied samples that represented acute and convalescent COVID-19. Nucleic acid was either cDNA or gDNA, and it came from T cells, B-cell-depleted T cells, or PBMCs.

Trimming at V came to 3 bases and at J to 4 bases, leaving 3 bases not matched to a gene. The germline V gene has CDR1 KGHSH and CDR2 LQKENI. The length of the CDR3 is 15 residues. Libraries were prepared by immunoSEQ multiplex PCR; TCRdb keeps only in-frame clonotypes and omits some of them. Of approximately 200,000 clones in the sample, under 85% were seen once. V is TRBV18 and J is TRBJ2-2, with TRBD1 matching 9 bases. Sequenced input: peripheral blood. The TCR was taken from a woman of 80 years or more with COVID-19, enrolled during active disease. In DNA form, the CDR3 reads TGTGCCAGCTCACCTGGGACAGGGTTCACCGGGGAGCTGTTTTTT. Amino acid sequence: CASSPGTGFTGELFF. Using reference TRBV18 and TRBJ2-2 for the parts outside the CDR3, the full variable domain is NAGVMQNPRHLVRRRGQEARLRCSPMKGHSHVYWYRQLPEEGLKFMVYLQKENIIDESGMPKERFSAEFPKEGPSILRIQQVVRGDSAAYFCASSPGTGFTGELFFGEGSRLTVL.